This T cell receptor (beta chain) originates from a study of OX40 agonist ivuxolimab in advanced cancers. Germline assignment: CDR1 SGHDT and CDR2 YYEEEE. Trimming removed 4 bases at V and 2 bases at J, with 15 bases between. The CDR3 is 15 residues long. Assay used: immunoSEQ multiplex PCR; TCRdb lists only in-frame clones, some missing. The data contain 60,000 or so clones, approximately 86% of them singletons. Collection of blood occurred at baseline, at cycle 4 day 1, and at cycle 7 day 1. The source material was CD4+ or CD8+ T cells sorted from blood, sampled in a trial of the OX40 agonist ivuxolimab. The V call is TRBV5-6, the J call TRBJ1-1; D is perhaps TRBD1 (5 bases). This TCR was recovered from an adult with an advanced solid tumor such as melanoma, head and neck, liver or kidney cancer. The CDR3 DNA sequence: TGTGCCAGCAGCCTGGTACGACAGATAAACACTGAAGCTTTCTTT. Its translation is CASSLVRQINTEAFF.